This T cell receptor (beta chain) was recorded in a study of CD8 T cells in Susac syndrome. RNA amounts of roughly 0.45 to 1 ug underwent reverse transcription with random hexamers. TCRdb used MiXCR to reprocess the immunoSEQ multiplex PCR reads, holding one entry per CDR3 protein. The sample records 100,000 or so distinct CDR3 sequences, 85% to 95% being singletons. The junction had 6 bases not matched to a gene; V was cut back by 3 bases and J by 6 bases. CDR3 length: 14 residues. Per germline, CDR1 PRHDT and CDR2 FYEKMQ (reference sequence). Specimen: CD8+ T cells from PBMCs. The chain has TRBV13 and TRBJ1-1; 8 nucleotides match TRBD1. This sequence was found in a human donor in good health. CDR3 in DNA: TGTGCCAGCAGCTTCGAGGACAGGGAGTCTGAAGCTTTCTTT. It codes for CASSFEDRESEAFF.